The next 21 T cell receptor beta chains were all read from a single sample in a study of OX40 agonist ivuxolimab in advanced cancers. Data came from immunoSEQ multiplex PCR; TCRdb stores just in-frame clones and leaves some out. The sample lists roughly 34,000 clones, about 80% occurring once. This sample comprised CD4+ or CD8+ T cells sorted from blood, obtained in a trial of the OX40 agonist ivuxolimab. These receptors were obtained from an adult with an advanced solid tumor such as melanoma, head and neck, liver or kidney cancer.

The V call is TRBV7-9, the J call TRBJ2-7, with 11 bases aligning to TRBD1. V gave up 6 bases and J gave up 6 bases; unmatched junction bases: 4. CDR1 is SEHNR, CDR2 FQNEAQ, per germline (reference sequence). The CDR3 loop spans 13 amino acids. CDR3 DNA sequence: TGTGCCAGCAGGCTAGGGACAGGGGGCGAGCAGTACTTC. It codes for CASRLGTGGEQYF.

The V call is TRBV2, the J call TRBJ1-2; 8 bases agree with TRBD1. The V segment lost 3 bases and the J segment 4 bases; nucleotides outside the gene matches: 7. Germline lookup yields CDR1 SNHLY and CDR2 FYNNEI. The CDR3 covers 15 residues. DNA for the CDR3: TGTGCCAGCAGTGATACCAAGGACAGGGTCTATGGCTACACCTTC. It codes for CASSDTKDRVYGYTF. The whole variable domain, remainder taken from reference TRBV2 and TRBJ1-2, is EPEVTQTPSHQVTQMGQEVILRCVPISNHLYFYWYRQILGQKVEFLVSFYNNEISEKSEIFDDQFSVERPDGSNFTLKIRSTKLEDSAMYFCASSDTKDRVYGYTFGSGTRLTVV.

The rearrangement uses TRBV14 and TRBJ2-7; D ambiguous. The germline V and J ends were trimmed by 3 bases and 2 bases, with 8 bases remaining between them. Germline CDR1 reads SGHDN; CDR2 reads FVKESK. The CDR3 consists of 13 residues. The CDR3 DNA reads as TGTGCCAGCAGCCATCTAACCCCCTACGAGCAGTACTTC. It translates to CASSHLTPYEQYF.

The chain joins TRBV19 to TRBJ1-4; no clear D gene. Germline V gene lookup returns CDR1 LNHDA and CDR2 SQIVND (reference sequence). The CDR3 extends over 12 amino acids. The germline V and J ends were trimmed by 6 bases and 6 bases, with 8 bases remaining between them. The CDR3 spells CASSWIDEKLFF. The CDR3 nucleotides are TGTGCCAGTAGCTGGATTGATGAAAAACTGTTTTTT.

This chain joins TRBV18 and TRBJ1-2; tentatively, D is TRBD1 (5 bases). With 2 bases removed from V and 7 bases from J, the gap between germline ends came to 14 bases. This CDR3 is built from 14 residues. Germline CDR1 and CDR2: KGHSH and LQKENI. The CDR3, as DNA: TGTGCCAGCTCACCAACCCGGCAGGGACCTGGCTACACCTTC. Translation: CASSPTRQGPGYTF.

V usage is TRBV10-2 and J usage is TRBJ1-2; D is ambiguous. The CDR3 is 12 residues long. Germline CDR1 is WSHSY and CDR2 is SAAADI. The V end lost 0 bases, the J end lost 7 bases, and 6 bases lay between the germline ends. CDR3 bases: TGCGCCAGCAGTGAGTCGATTGGTGGCTACACCTTC. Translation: CASSESIGGYTF.

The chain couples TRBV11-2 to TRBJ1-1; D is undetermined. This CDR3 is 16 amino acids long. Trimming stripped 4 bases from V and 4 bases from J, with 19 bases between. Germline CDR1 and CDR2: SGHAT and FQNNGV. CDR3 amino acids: CASSSLRQMGFTEAFF. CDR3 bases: TGTGCCAGCAGCTCCTTACGCCAGATGGGATTCACTGAAGCTTTCTTT. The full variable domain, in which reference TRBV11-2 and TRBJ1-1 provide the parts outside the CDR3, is EAGVAQSPRYKIIEKRQSVAFWCNPISGHATLYWYQQILGQGPKLLIQFQNNGVVDDSQLPKDRFSAERLKGVDSTLKIQPAKLEDSAVYLCASSSLRQMGFTEAFFGQGTRLTVV.

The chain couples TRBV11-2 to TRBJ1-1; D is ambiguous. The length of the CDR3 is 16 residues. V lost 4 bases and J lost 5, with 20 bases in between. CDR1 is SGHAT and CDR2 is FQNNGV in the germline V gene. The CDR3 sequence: CASSSFSGFGRTEAFF. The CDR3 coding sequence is TGTGCCAGCAGCTCATTCTCGGGGTTCGGTCGGACTGAAGCTTTCTTT. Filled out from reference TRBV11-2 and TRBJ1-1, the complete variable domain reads EAGVAQSPRYKIIEKRQSVAFWCNPISGHATLYWYQQILGQGPKLLIQFQNNGVVDDSQLPKDRFSAERLKGVDSTLKIQPAKLEDSAVYLCASSSFSGFGRTEAFFGQGTRLTVV.

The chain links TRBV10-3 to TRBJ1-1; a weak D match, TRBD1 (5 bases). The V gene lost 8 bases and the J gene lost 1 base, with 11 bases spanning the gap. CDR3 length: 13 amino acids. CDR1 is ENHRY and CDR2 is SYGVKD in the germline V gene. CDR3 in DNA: TGTGCCATCCGTGTAGGGGCGAACACTGAAGCTTTCTTT. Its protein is CAIRVGANTEAFF.

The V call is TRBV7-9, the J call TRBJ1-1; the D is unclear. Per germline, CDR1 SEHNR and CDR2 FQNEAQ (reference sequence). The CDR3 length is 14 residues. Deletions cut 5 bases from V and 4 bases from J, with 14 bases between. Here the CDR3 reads CASSVMGLGTEAFF. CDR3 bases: TGTGCCAGCAGCGTGATGGGGTTGGGCACTGAAGCTTTCTTT.

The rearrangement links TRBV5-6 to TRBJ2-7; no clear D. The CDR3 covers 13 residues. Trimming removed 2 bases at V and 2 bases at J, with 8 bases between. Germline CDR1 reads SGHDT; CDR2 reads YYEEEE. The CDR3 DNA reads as TGTGCCAGCAGCTTACCAGGAACCTACGAGCAGTACTTC. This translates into CASSLPGTYEQYF.

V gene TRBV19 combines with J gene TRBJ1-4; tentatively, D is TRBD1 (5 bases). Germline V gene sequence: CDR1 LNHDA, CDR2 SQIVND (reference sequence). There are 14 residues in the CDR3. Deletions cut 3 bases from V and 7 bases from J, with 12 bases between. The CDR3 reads CASSIFGRAEKLFF. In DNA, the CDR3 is TGTGCCAGTAGTATCTTCGGCAGGGCTGAAAAACTGTTTTTT.

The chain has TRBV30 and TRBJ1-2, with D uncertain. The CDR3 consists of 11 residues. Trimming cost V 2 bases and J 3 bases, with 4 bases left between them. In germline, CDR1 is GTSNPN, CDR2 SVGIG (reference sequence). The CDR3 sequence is CAWSFYYGYTF. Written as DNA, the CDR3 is TGTGCCTGGAGTTTCTACTATGGCTACACCTTC.

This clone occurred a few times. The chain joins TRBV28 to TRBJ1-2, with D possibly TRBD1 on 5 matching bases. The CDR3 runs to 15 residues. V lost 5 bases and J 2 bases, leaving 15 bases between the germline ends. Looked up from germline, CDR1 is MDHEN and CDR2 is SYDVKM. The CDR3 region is CASSTRTPKNYGYTF. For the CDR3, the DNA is TGTGCCAGCAGTACACGGACACCTAAAAACTATGGCTACACCTTC.

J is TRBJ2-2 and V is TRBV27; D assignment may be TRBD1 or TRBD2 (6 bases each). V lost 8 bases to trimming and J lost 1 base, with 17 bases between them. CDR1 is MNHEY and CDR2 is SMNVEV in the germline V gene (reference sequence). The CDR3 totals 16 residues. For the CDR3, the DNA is TGTGCCAGCGGACCCTCCAGGGGACTGAACACCGGGGAGCTGTTTTTT. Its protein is CASGPSRGLNTGELFF.

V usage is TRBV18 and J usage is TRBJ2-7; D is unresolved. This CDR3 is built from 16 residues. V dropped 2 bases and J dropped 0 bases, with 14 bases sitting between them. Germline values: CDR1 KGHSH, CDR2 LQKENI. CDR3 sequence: CASSPSGQLSSYEQYF. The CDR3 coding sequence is TGTGCCAGCTCACCATCTGGGCAGCTGAGCTCCTACGAGCAGTACTTC.

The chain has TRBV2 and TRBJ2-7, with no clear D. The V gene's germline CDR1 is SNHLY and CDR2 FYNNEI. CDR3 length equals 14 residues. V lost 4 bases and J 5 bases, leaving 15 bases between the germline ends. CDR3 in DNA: TGTGCCAGCAGTGCGGACGAACTGAGAAACGAGCAGTACTTC. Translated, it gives CASSADELRNEQYF.

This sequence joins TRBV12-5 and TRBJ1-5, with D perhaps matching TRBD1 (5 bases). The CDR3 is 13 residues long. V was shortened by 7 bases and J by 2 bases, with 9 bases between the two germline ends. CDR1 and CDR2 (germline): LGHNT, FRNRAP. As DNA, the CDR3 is TGTGCTAGTGTCGGACAAGGCAATCAGCCCCAGCATTTT. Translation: CASVGQGNQPQHF.

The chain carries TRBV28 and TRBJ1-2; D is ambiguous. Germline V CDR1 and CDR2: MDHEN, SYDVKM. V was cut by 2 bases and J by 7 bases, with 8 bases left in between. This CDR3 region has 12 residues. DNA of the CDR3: TGTGCCAGCAGTTTAGGGGTAGGTGGCTACACCTTC. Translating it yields CASSLGVGGYTF.

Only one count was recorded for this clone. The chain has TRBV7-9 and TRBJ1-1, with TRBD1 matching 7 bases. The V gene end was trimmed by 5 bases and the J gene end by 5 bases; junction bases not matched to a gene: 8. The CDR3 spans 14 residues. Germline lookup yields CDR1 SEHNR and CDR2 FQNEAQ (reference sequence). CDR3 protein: CASSPGTAGTEAFF. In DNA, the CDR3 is TGTGCCAGCAGCCCCGGGACAGCTGGGACTGAAGCTTTCTTT. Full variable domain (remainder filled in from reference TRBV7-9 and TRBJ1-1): DTGVSQNPRHKITKRGQNVTFRCDPISEHNRLYWYRQTLGQGPEFLTYFQNEAQLEKSRLLSDRFSAERPKGSFSTLEIQRTEQGDSAMYLCASSPGTAGTEAFFGQGTRLTVV.

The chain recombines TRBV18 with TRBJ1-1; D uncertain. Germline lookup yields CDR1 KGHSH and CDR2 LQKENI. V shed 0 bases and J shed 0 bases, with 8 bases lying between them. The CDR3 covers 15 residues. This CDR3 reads CASSPPRGLNTEAFF. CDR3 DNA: TGTGCCAGCTCACCACCGCGGGGTCTGAACACTGAAGCTTTCTTT.